The 6 T cell receptor beta chains listed next were all sequenced from one sample in a study of vaccination and CD4 T cells after COVID-19. Treatment meaning: roughly nine-day PBMC culture with coronavirus spike peptide pools or control peptides (ViraFEST assay). The Oncomine TCR Beta short-read assay sequenced DNA from cultured CD4+ T cells. TCRdb fed the PCR reads into MiXCR, producing one record per CDR3 protein. Of over 15,000 distinct CDR3 sequences in the sample, roughly 56% were seen once. No antigen is known for these receptors. The specimen sequenced was CD4+ T cells from blood, cultured in vitro. The receptors stem from a human donor who had recovered from COVID-19.

In this sample, this clonotype turned up a few times. The chain joins TRBV2 to TRBJ1-5, with a tentative D call TRBD1 (6 bases). The CDR3 extends over 13 amino acids. The germline CDR1 and CDR2 sequences are SNHLY and FYNNEI. With 7 bases removed from V and 7 bases from J, the gap between germline ends came to 14 bases. The CDR3 region has the DNA TGTGCCAGCAACAGTGGAGGGGGACAGCCCCAGCATTTT. Its translation: CASNSGGGQPQHF.

The chain links TRBV6-5 to TRBJ1-3, with a tentative D call TRBD1 (5 bases). The length of the CDR3 is 16 residues. V dropped 2 bases and J dropped 0 bases, with 11 bases sitting between them. CDR1 and CDR2 from the germline V gene are MNHEY and SVGAGI. CDR3 region: CASSYRGRSSGNTIYF. CDR3 sequence (DNA): TGTGCCAGCAGTTACAGGGGCAGGAGCTCTGGAAACACCATATATTTT.

The chain couples TRBV7-8 to TRBJ2-2, with D unclear. The V gene's germline CDR1 is SGHVS and CDR2 FQNEAQ. Trimming removed 2 bases at V and 2 bases at J, with 6 bases between. The CDR3 is 14 residues long. DNA for the CDR3: TGTGCCAGCAGCTTAATCATCAACACCGGGGAGCTGTTTTTT. This encodes CASSLIINTGELFF.

Only a few counts were recorded for this clonotype. The chain employs TRBV6-1 and TRBJ1-1, with D maybe TRBD1 (6 bases). This CDR3 has 15 residues. Trimming took off 7 bases at V and 0 bases at J, with 15 bases between the two ends. Germline CDR1 is MNHNS and CDR2 is SASEGT. The CDR3 spells CASKPSTGLNTEAFF. DNA for the CDR3: TGTGCCAGCAAACCTTCGACAGGCCTGAACACTGAAGCTTTCTTT.

The chain has TRBV20-1 and TRBJ2-2; D remains unclear. Germline V CDR1 and CDR2: DFQATT, SNEGSKA (reference sequence). The CDR3 totals 17 residues. Trimming took 1 base from V and 3 from J, leaving 18 bases between them. The CDR3 nucleotides read TGCAGTGCTAGAGTAGCCTTAGGCAGGAGCCACACCGGGGAGCTGTTTTTT. Protein sequence: CSARVALGRSHTGELFF.

The chain carries TRBV7-2 and TRBJ2-1; D call uncertain. The CDR3 loop spans 14 amino acids. The V and J ends lost 2 bases and 4 bases respectively, with 9 bases between them. The V gene's germline CDR1 is SGHTA and CDR2 FQGNSA. The CDR3 reads CASSLSGEYNEQFF. As DNA, the CDR3 is TGTGCCAGCAGCTTATCGGGTGAATACAATGAGCAGTTCTTC.